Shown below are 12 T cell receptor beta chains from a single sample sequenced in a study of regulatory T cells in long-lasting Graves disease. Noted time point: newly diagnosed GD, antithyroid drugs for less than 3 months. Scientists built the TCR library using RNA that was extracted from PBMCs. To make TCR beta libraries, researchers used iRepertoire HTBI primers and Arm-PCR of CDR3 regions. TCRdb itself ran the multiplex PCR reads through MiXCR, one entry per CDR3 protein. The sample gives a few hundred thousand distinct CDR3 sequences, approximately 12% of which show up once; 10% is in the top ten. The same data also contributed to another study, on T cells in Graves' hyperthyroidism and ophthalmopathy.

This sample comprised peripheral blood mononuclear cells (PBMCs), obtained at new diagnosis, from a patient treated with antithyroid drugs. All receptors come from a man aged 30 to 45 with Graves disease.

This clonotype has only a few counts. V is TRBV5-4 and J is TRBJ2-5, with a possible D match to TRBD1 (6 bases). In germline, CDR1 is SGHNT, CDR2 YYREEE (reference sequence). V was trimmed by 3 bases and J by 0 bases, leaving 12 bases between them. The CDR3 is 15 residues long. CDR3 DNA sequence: TGTGCCAGCAGCTCCAGGACAGTGTACCAAGAGACCCAGTACTTC. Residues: CASSSRTVYQETQYF.

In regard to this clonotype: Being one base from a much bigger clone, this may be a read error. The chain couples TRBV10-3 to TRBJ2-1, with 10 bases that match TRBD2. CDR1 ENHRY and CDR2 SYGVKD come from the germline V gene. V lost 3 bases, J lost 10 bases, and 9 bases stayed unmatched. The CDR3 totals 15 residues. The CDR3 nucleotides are TGTGCCATCAGTGAATCTAGCGGGAGAGCTACCGAGCAGTTCTTC. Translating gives CAISESSGRATEQFF.

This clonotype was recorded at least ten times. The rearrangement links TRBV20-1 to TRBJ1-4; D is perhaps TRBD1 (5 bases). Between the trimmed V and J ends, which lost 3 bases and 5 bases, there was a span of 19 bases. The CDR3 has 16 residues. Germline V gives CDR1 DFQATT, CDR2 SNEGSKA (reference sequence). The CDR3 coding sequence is TGCAGTGCTAGTTTTGACGTCCAGGGAATCAATGAAAAACTGTTTTTT. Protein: CSASFDVQGINEKLFF.

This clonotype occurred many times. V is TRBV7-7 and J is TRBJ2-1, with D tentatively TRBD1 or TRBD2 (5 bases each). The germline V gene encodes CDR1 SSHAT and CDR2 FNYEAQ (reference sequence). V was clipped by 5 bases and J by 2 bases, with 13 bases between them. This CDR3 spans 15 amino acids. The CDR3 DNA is TGTGCCAGCAGCGACCCCCGGGACCCCTACAATGAGCAGTTCTTC. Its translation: CASSDPRDPYNEQFF.

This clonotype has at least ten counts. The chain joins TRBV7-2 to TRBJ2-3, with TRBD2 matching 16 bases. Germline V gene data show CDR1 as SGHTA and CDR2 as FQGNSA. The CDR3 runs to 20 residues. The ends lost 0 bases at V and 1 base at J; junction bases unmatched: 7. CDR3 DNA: TGTGCCAGCAGCTTAGCCCCGGGACTAGCGGGAGGGCCGGGCACAGATACGCAGTATTTT. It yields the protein CASSLAPGLAGGPGTDTQYF.

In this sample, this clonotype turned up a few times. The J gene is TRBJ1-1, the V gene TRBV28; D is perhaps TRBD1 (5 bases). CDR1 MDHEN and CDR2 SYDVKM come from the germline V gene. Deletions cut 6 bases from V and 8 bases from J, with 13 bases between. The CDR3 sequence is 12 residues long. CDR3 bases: TGTGCCAGCAGCTCCGGGGCATTAGAAGCTTTCTTT. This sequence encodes CASSSGALEAFF.

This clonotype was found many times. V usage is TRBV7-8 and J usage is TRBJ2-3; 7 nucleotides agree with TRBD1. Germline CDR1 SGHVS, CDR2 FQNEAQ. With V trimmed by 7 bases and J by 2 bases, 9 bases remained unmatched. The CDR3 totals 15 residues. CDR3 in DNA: TGTGCCAGCACCCACGACAGGGTAGTCACAGATACGCAGTATTTT. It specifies CASTHDRVVTDTQYF.

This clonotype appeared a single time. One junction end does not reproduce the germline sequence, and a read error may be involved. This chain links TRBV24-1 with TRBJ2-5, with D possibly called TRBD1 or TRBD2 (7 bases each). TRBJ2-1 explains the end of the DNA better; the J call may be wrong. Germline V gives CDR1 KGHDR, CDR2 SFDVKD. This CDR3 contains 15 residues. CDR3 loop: CTTSEDPGGGNEQFF. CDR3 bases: TGTACCACCAGTGAAGACCCAGGGGGGGGGAATGAGCAGTTCTTC.

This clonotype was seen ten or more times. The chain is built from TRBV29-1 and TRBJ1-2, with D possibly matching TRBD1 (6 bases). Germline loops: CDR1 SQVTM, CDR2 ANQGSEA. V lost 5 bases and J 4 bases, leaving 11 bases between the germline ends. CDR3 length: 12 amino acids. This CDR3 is CSVLQGRYGYTF. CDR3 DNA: TGCAGCGTTTTACAGGGACGCTATGGCTACACCTTC.

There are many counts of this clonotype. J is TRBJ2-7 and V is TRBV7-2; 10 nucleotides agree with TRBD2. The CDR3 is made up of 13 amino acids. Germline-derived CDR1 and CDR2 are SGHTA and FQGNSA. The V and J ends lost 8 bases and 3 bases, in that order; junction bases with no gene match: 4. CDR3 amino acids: CASGLAGVYEQYF. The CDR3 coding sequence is TGTGCCAGCGGCCTAGCGGGAGTCTACGAGCAGTACTTC.

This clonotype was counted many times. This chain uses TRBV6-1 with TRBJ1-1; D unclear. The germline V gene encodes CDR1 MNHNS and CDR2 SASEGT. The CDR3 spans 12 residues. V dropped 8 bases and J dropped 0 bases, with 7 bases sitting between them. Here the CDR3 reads CASGPMNTEAFF. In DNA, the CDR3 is TGTGCCAGCGGACCGATGAACACTGAAGCTTTCTTT.

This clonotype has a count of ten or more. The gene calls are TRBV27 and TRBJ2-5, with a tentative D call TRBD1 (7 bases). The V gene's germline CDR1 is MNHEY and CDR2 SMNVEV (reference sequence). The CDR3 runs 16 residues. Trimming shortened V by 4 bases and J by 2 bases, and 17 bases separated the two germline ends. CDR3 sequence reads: CASSYGYRGGQETQYF. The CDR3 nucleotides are TGTGCCAGCAGTTACGGCTACAGGGGAGGTCAAGAGACCCAGTACTTC.